The following is a T cell receptor beta chain sequence with its context. This entry is derived from a study of shared clonotypes between healthy human individuals. Method: immunoSEQ multiplex PCR; TCRdb's copy keeps in-frame clones and lacks some. The table shows roughly 1 million clones, with around four fifths occurring only once. The CDR3 length is 14 residues. Per germline, CDR1 ENHRY and CDR2 SYGVKD. The V end was cut by 6 bases, the J end by 0 bases, with 9 bases between. This rearrangement joins TRBV10-3 to TRBJ1-3; D is unclear. Material: memory CD4+ T cells sorted from blood. As to subset: CD45RA-negative fraction. The TCR originated in a man aged 18 to 29 in good health. CDR3 sequence: CAISEDFSGNTIYF. The CDR3 DNA is TGTGCCATCAGCGAGGACTTCTCTGGAAACACCATATATTTT.